The T cell receptor (beta chain) described here comes from a study of Ad26.COV2.S vaccination and SARS-CoV-2 variants (dated by TCRdb to about 2021). Background on the whole study: Donors in the vaccine arm were drawn from COV1001, a multicentre, randomized, double-blind, placebo-controlled phase I-IIa trial testing Ad26.COV2.S in healthy adults. Dosing of Ad26.COV2.S was intramuscular, at either 5x10^10 or 1x10^11 viral particles, delivered as one shot or as two shots spaced 56 days apart. TCRbeta repertoire sequencing served as the tool for gauging how specific and how broad the SARS-CoV-2-reactive T cell receptors were following Ad26.COV2.S vaccination. The TCR-sequenced set comprised approximately 30 samples: roughly 19 Ad26.COV2.S vaccine recipients, 5 placebo recipients and 8 SARS-CoV-2 convalescent individuals. Trial participants were randomized into five groups of five, in which low-dose or high-dose Ad26.COV2.S was given once or twice, or placebo was given on both occasions. Throughout the experiments and outcome assessment, investigators stayed blinded to trial group allocation.

The label giving this sample's treatment or condition can be read as: 19 received Ad26.COV2.S at low or high dose, single or two shots; 5 received placebo; per-sample allocation not given. Repertoires of vaccine and placebo recipients were sequenced from samples taken on day 63 after the first injection. Cohort 1b enrolled about two dozen adults aged 18-55 years at a single site in Boston, USA, between 29 July and 7 August 2020. Ad26.COV2.S consisted of a replication-incompetent adenovirus type 26 vector by which a prefusion-stabilized SARS-CoV-2 spike protein from the original Wuhan strain was expressed. The immunoSEQ Assay was used to sequence TCRbeta CDR3 regions. After extraction, genomic DNA underwent amplification by bias-controlled multiplex PCR, followed by high-throughput sequencing. The original pipeline was this. To quantify the absolute abundance of every unique TCRbeta CDR3 region, sequences were collapsed and filtered. T cell fraction was estimated by normalizing TCRbeta template counts to usable DNA, which was measured by amplifying reference genes present in all nucleated cells. Repertoire TCRs were annotated as SARS-CoV-2-specific when V gene, CDR3 amino acid sequence and J gene were exactly matched to a known reactive TCR set. The reference SARS-CoV-2 TCR set came from MIRA and was filtered for enrichment in COVID-19-positive ImmuneCODE repertoires, removing public or cross-reactive TCRs. Based on the MIRA antigens, annotated TCRs were further analysed at the level of specific ORF or position within ORF. Breadth was defined as annotated unique rearrangements over total unique productive rearrangements; depth was the summed frequency of those rearrangements. TCR breadth was compared between groups using two-sided Wilcoxon rank-sum tests. Drawn from immuneACCESS, this table holds only the in-frame rearrangements with V and J called that TCRdb kept. Clones are partly lost; checked studies trace under half to an unresolved V gene and leave the rest unexplained. V and J calls and clone size are as listed in that table; D and trimming were resolved from the DNA. This sample is represented by approximately 340,000 clones; more than 75% of them were singletons. About 3.3% of the sample lies in the top ten.

A remark on this clone: Its antigen remains undetermined. Qualities for individual bases were not recorded, and no much larger clone is one base off.

Beyond this particular receptor, the publication reports: Ad26.COV2.S recipients had higher spike-specific TCR breadth than placebo recipients (P = 0.0014). The study was not powered to compare responses between vaccine doses or regimens. After vaccination, spike-specific CD8+ and CD4+ T cell responses were reported to show substantial breadth. Vaccine and placebo recipients had comparable non-spike TCR breadth, which fits with the vaccine containing only spike. According to the authors, total T cell responses may have been underestimated by the TCR breadth and depth analyses.

The germline V gene encodes CDR1 KGHSH and CDR2 LQKENI. At the junction V is shortened by 4 bases and J by 0 bases, with 9 bases in between. Measured from the cysteine to the phenylalanine, the CDR3 is 14 residues long. The entry retains the CDR3 DNA only, 42 bases that are in frame from base 1. Recombination linked TRBV18 to TRBJ1-1; a tentative D call is TRBD1 (5 bases match). The clonotype was recovered from a person between 18 and 60 years old who received the Ad26.COV2.S COVID-19 vaccine or a placebo. Sequenced here: peripheral blood, sampled in a trial of Ad26.COV2.S vaccine versus placebo. The CDR3 region has the sequence CASSLQVLNTEAFF. The bases are TGTGCCAGCTCACTACAGGTTCTGAACACTGAAGCTTTCTTT.